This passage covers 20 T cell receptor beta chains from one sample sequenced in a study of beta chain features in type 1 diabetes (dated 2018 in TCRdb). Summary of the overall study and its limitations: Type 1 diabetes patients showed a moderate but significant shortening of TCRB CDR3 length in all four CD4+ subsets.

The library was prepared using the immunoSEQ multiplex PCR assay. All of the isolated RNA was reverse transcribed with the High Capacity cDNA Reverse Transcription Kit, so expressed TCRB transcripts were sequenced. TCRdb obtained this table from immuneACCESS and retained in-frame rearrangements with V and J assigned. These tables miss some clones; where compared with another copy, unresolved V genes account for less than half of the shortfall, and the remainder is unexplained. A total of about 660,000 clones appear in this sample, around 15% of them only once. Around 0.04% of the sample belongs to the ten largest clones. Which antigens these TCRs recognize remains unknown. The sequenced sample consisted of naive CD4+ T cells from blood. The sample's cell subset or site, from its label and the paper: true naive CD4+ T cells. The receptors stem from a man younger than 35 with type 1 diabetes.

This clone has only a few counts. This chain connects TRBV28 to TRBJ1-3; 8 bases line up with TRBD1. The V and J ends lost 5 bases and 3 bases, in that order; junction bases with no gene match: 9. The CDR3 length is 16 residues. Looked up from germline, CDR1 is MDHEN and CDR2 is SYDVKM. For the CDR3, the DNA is TGTGCCAGCAGTGGCGCAGGACAGGGTAGTGGAAACACCATATATTTT. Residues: CASSGAGQGSGNTIYF.

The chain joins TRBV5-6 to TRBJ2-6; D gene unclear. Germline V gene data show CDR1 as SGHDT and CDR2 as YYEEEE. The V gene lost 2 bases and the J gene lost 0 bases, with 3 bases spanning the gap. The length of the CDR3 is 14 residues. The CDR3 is CASSFFSGANVLTF. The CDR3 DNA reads TGTGCCAGCAGCTTTTTCTCTGGGGCCAACGTCCTGACTTTC.

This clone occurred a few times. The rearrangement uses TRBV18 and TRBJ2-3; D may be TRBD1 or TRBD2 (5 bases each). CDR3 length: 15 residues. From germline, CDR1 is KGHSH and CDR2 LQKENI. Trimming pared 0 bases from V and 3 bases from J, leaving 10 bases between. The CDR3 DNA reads TGTGCCAGCTCACCACCGGGGCGGGTAACAGATACGCAGTATTTT. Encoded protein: CASSPPGRVTDTQYF. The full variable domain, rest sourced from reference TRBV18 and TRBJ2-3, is NAGVMQNPRHLVRRRGQEARLRCSPMKGHSHVYWYRQLPEEGLKFMVYLQKENIIDESGMPKERFSAEFPKEGPSILRIQQVVRGDSAAYFCASSPPGRVTDTQYFGPGTRLTVL.

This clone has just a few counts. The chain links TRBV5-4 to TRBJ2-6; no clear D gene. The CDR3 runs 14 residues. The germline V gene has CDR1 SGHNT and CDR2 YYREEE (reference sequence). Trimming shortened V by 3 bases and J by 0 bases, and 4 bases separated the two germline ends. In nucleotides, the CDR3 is TGTGCCAGCAGCTGGGACTCTGGGGCCAACGTCCTGACTTTC. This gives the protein CASSWDSGANVLTF.

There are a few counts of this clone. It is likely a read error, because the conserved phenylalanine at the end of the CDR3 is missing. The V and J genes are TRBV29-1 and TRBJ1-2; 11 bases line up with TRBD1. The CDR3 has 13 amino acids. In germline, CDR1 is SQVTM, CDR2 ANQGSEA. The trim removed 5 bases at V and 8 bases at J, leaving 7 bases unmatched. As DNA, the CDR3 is TGCAGCGTTCCCGGACAGGGGGCAGGAGGCTACACCTCC. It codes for CSVPGQGAGGYTS.

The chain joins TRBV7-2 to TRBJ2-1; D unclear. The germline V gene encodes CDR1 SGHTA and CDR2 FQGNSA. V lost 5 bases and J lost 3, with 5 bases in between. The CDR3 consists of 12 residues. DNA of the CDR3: TGTGCCAGCAGCATCGACTACAATGAGCAGTTCTTC. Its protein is CASSIDYNEQFF.

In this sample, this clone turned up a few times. CDR3 coding DNA: TGTGCCAGCAGTTCCGGACAGAACTACGAGCAGTACTTC. Translated, it gives CASSSGQNYEQYF. The rearrangement links TRBV27 to TRBJ2-7; TRBD1 might be the D (6 bases). This CDR3 region has 13 residues. Germline V CDR1 and CDR2: MNHEY, SMNVEV (reference sequence). Trimming cost V 4 bases and J 3 bases, with 10 bases left between them.

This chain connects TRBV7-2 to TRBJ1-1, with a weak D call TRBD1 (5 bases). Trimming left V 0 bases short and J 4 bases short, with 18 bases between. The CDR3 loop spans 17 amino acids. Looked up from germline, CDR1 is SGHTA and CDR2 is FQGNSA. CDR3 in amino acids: CASSLAPRGAKGTEAFF. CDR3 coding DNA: TGTGCCAGCAGCTTAGCCCCGAGGGGTGCGAAGGGCACTGAAGCTTTCTTT.

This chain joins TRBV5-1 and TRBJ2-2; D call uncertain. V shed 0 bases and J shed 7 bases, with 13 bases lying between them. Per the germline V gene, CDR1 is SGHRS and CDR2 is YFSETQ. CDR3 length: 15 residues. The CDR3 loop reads CASSLGLGANGELFF. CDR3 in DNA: TGCGCCAGCAGCTTGGGGCTAGGCGCAAACGGGGAGCTGTTTTTT.

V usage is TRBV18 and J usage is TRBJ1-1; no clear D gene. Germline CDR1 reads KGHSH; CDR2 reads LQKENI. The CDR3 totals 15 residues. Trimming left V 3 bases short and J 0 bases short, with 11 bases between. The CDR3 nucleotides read TGTGCCAGCTCACCGGCCGCAGCCTTGAACACTGAAGCTTTCTTT. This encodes CASSPAAALNTEAFF.

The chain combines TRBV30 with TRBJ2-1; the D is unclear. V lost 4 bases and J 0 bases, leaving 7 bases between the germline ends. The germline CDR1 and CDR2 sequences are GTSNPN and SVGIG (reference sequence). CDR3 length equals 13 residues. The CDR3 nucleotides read TGTGCCTGGATGGTGGACTCCTACAATGAGCAGTTCTTC. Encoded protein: CAWMVDSYNEQFF.

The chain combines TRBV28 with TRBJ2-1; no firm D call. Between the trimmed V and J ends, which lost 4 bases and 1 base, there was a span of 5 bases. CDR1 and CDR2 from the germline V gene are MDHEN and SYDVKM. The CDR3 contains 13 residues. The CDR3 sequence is CASSSRSYNEQFF. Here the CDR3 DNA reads TGTGCCAGCAGTTCCAGATCCTACAATGAGCAGTTCTTC.

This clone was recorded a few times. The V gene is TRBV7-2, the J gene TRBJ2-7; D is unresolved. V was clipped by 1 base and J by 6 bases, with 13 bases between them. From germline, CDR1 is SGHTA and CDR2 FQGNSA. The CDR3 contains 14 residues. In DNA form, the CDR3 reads TGTGCCAGCAGCTTAGAACATGGCCCTCTCGAGCAGTACTTC. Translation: CASSLEHGPLEQYF.

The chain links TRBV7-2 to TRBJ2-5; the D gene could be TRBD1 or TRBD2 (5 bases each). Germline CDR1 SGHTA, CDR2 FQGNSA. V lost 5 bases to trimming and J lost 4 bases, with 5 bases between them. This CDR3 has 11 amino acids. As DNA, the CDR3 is TGTGCCAGCAGCGGGGGAGAGACCCAGTACTTC. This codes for CASSGGETQYF.

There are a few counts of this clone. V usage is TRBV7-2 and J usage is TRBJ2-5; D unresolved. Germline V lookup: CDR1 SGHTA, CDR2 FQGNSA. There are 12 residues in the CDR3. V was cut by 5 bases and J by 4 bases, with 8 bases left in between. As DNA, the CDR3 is TGTGCCAGCAGCCGTAATGCAGAGACCCAGTACTTC. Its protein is CASSRNAETQYF.

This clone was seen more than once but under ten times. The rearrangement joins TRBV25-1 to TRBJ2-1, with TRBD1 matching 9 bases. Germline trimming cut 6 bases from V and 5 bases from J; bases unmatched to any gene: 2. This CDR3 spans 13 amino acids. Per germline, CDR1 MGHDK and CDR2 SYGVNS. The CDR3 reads CASRGTGNNEQFF. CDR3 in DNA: TGTGCCAGCAGGGGGACAGGGAACAATGAGCAGTTCTTC.

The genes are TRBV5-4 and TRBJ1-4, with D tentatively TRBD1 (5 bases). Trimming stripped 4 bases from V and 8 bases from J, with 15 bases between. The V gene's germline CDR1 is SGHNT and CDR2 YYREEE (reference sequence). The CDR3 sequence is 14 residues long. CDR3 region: CASSTSNRREKLFF. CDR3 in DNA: TGTGCCAGCAGCACCAGTAACAGGAGGGAAAAACTGTTTTTT. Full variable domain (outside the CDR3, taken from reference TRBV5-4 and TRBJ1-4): ETGVTQSPTHLIKTRGQQVTLRCSSQSGHNTVSWYQQALGQGPQFIFQYYREEENGRGNFPPRFSGLQFPNYSSELNVNALELDDSALYLCASSTSNRREKLFFGSGTQLSVL.

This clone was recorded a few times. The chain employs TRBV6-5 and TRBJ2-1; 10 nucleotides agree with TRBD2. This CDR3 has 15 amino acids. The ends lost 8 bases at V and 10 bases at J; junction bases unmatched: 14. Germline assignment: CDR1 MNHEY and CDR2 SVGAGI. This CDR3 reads CASGMSGRANREQFF. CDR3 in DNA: TGTGCCAGCGGGATGAGCGGGAGGGCCAATCGAGAGCAGTTCTTC.

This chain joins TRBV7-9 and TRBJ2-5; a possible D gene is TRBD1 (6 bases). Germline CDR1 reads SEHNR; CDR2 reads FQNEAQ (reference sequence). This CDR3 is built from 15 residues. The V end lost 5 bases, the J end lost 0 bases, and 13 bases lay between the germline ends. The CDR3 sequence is CASSRNGQNQETQYF. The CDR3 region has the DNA TGTGCCAGCAGCCGCAACGGACAGAACCAAGAGACCCAGTACTTC.

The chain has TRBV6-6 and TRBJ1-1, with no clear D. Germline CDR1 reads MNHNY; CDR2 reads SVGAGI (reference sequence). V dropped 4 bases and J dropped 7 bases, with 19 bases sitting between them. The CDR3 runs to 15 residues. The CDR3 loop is CASSSYSWEPLEAFF. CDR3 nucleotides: TGTGCCAGCAGTTCTTATTCATGGGAGCCGCTTGAAGCTTTCTTT.